The sequence of this TCR beta chain was determined in a study of cytomegalovirus exposure and HLA in healthy donors. Overall study results and limits: Data from an earlier analysis indicated that most TCR beta V segments were productive either about 87% or about 30% of the time. While the bulk of TCR sequences proved rare, some public TCRs turned up in many donors.

On this clone: Antigen unknown.

The germline V and J ends were trimmed by 3 bases and 1 base, with 5 bases remaining between them. Germline V lookup: CDR1 SGDLS, CDR2 YYNGEE. CDR3 size: 14 residues. Both 60 Vbeta primers and 13 Jbeta primers went into the PCR. Assay used: immunoSEQ multiplex PCR; TCRdb lists only in-frame clones, some missing. The sample includes about 130,000 clones, 70% to 75% of them seen just once. This receptor was obtained from a woman aged 40 to 50 in good health and CMV-seropositive. Sequencing was performed on PBMCs. This chain joins TRBV9 and TRBJ2-6, with D unresolved. CDR3 in DNA: TGTGCCAGCAGCGCCGTATCTGGGGCCAACGTCCTGACTTTC. Its translation: CASSAVSGANVLTF.